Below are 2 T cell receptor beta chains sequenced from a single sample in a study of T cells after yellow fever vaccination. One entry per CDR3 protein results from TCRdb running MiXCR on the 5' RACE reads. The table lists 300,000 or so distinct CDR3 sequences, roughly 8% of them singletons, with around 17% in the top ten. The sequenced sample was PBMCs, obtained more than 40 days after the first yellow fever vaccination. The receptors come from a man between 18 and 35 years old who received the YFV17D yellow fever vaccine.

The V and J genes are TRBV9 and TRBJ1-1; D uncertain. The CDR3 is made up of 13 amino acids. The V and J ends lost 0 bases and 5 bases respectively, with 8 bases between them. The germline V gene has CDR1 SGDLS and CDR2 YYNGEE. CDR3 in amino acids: CASSVGFLTEAFF. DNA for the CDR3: TGTGCCAGCAGCGTAGGGTTTCTTACTGAAGCTTTCTTT.

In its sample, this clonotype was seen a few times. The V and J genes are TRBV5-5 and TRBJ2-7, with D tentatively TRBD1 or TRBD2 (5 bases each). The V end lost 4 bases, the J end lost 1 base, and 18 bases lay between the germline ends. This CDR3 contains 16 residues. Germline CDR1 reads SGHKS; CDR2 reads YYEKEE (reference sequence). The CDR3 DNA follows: TGTGCCAGCAGCCCGAACTCCGGGACGTATTCCTACGAGCAGTACTTC. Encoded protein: CASSPNSGTYSYEQYF. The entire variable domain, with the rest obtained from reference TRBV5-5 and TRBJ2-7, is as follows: DAGVTQSPTHLIKTRGQQVTLRCSPISGHKSVSWYQQVLGQGPQFIFQYYEKEERGRGNFPDRFSARQFPNYSSELNVNALLLGDSALYLCASSPNSGTYSYEQYFGPGTRLTVT.